This T cell receptor (beta chain) was captured by sequencing in a study of blood T cell repertoires in COVID-19. Profiled with immunoSEQ multiplex PCR; TCRdb holds only in-frame clones, not every one. Altogether some 29,000 clones are present, 70% to 90% being singletons, with the ten largest covering less than 35%. CDR3 length: 13 amino acids. With V trimmed by 2 bases and J by 1 base, 1 base remained unmatched. Per germline, CDR1 GTSNPN and CDR2 SVGIG (reference sequence). Seattle patients were enrolled during active infection and followed longitudinally. Sequencing was done on a sample of peripheral blood. The sequence was collected from a woman of 80 years or more with COVID-19, enrolled during active disease. This chain joins TRBV30 and TRBJ2-7, with 8 bases lining up with TRBD2. The CDR3 loop reads CAWSSGGSYEQYF. Written as DNA, the CDR3 is TGTGCCTGGAGTTCGGGAGGGTCCTACGAGCAGTACTTC.